The 21 T cell receptor beta chains presented below share a single source sample, sequenced in a study of identical twins. TCRdb independently ran MiXCR on the 5' RACE reads; one entry per CDR3 protein. The sample contains about 700,000 distinct CDR3 sequences, approximately 9% of which appear only once. These data also formed part of another study, on yellow fever vaccine responses in identical twins.

The sequencing sample was made of PBMCs. The receptor source for this set is a woman between 18 and 30 years old in good health.

Ten or more counts support this clonotype. The rearrangement links TRBV3-1 to TRBJ2-2, with TRBD2 as a possible D gene (6 bases). Trimming cost V 1 base and J 0 bases, with 6 bases left between them. Germline CDR1 LGHDT, CDR2 YNNKEL (reference sequence). This CDR3 region has 15 residues. The DNA of the CDR3 is TGTGCCAGCAGCCAAGGGACTACGAACACCGGGGAGCTGTTTTTT. It encodes CASSQGTTNTGELFF.

This clonotype showed up just a few times. The chain employs TRBV5-6 and TRBJ1-6; tentatively, D is TRBD1 (6 bases). V gave up 3 bases and J gave up 7 bases, with 17 bases separating them. Germline V gene data show CDR1 as SGHDT and CDR2 as YYEEEE. The CDR3 is 16 amino acids. The CDR3 DNA is TGTGCCAGCAGCTGGGGGGGGCAGGGTGGAAATTCACCCCTCCACTTT. This codes for CASSWGGQGGNSPLHF. Based on the CDR3 plus reference TRBV5-6 and TRBJ1-6, the full variable domain is DAGVTQSPTHLIKTRGQQVTLRCSPKSGHDTVSWYQQALGQGPQFIFQYYEEEERQRGNFPDRFSGHQFPNYSSELNVNALLLGDSALYLCASSWGGQGGNSPLHFGNGTRLTVT.

As regards this clonotype: At one boundary the junction diverges from the germline segment, which might be a read error. The chain employs TRBV12-3 or TRBV12-4 and TRBJ2-3; 14 nucleotides match TRBD2. The CDR3 totals 19 residues. The CDR3 DNA sequence: TGTGCCATCAGTTTAGTTCTGGGACTAGCGGGAGTTGGCACAGATACGCAGTATTTT. Protein sequence: CAISLVLGLAGVGTDTQYF.

On this clonotype: The junction departs from germline at one end; a sequencing error may be responsible. This sequence joins TRBV29-1 and TRBJ2-7, with D perhaps matching TRBD1 (6 bases). The CDR3 loop spans 12 amino acids. From germline, CDR1 is SQVTM and CDR2 ANQGSEA. For the CDR3, the DNA is TGCAGCGTTGCCGGGACAACCTACGAGCAGCACTTC. Its protein is CSVAGTTYEQHF.

Regarding this clonotype: The junction shows a germline mismatch at one end, possibly a read error. The CDR3 region is CASSLLAGGPNGEQLF. Here the CDR3 DNA reads TGTGCCAGCAGCCTCCTAGCGGGGGGGCCGAATGGGGAGCAGCTCTTC. This chain connects TRBV6-1 to TRBJ2-1; TRBD2 matches at 12 bases. The CDR3 is 16 residues long. Per germline, CDR1 MNHNS and CDR2 SASEGT.

This clonotype occurred a few times. The J gene is TRBJ2-3, the V gene TRBV6-5, with D perhaps given as TRBD1 or TRBD2 (5 bases each). Germline V gene sequence: CDR1 MNHEY, CDR2 SVGAGI. The CDR3 sequence is 16 residues long. V shed 2 bases and J shed 7 bases, with 19 bases lying between them. CDR3 region: CASSYQVPGLGNTQYF. DNA for the CDR3: TGTGCCAGCAGTTACCAGGTACCGGGGCTGGGAAATACGCAGTATTTT.

The chain is built from TRBV5-5 and TRBJ2-2; D remains unclear. Trimming took 0 bases from V and 3 from J, leaving 6 bases between them. CDR3 length equals 14 residues. Germline assignment: CDR1 SGHKS and CDR2 YYEKEE (reference sequence). The chain's CDR3 is CASSLVPHTGELFF. CDR3 sequence (DNA): TGTGCCAGCAGCTTGGTTCCCCACACCGGGGAGCTGTTTTTT.

This clonotype was detected ten times or more. CDR3 protein: CSVLGPQSLYEQYF. The CDR3 DNA follows: TGCAGCGTCCTCGGGCCCCAGTCCCTCTACGAGCAGTACTTC. The rearrangement joins TRBV29-1 to TRBJ2-7; D is undetermined. Trimming removed 6 bases at V and 3 bases at J, with 18 bases between. The CDR3 loop spans 14 amino acids. The germline CDR1 and CDR2 sequences are SQVTM and ANQGSEA.

This chain joins TRBV2 and TRBJ2-5, with D unresolved. Looked up from germline, CDR1 is SNHLY and CDR2 is FYNNEI. The CDR3 is 12 amino acids. Trimming cost V 3 bases and J 7 bases, with 9 bases left between them. This CDR3 reads CASSDRRRTQYF. CDR3 bases: TGTGCCAGCAGTGATCGAAGAAGGACCCAGTACTTC.

The chain joins TRBV5-1 to TRBJ1-2, with D maybe TRBD1 (6 bases). CDR1 and CDR2 from the germline V gene are SGHRS and YFSETQ. V was cut by 4 bases and J by 4 bases, with 11 bases left in between. The CDR3 runs 13 residues. CDR3 loop: CASSIGQTYGYTF. The CDR3 nucleotides are TGCGCCAGCAGCATTGGACAGACCTATGGCTACACCTTC.

This clonotype has ten or more counts. The genes are TRBV25-1 and TRBJ1-5; D unclear. V lost 4 bases and J lost 0, with 7 bases in between. Germline V gives CDR1 MGHDK, CDR2 SYGVNS. CDR3 length: 14 residues. Written as DNA, the CDR3 is TGTGCCAGCAGTGTGATGGGTAGCAATCAGCCCCAGCATTTT. Its protein product is CASSVMGSNQPQHF.

The rearrangement uses TRBV20-1 and TRBJ2-4, with no clear D. The CDR3 extends over 13 amino acids. Germline CDR1 reads DFQATT; CDR2 reads SNEGSKA (reference sequence). Trimming left V 1 base short and J 9 bases short, with 13 bases between. CDR3 protein: CSARGPSQSIQYF. For the CDR3, the DNA is TGCAGTGCTAGAGGCCCCTCGCAAAGCATTCAGTACTTC.

The sample holds a few counts of this clonotype. The rearrangement links TRBV12-3 or TRBV12-4 to TRBJ2-3; D uncertain. The CDR3 runs to 14 residues. V dropped 5 bases and J dropped 0 bases, with 9 bases sitting between them. CDR3 coding DNA: TGTGCCAGCAGTAGGGTAGGGAGCACAGATACGCAGTATTTT. Its protein product is CASSRVGSTDTQYF.

This clonotype was counted many times. The chain carries TRBV12-3 or TRBV12-4 and TRBJ2-2; 10 bases match TRBD1. The CDR3 length is 16 residues. Trimming cost V 6 bases and J 1 base; bases outside gene matches: 5. The CDR3 nucleotides are TGTGCCAGCAGACCACGGGACAGGGGGAACACCGGGGAGCTGTTTTTT. Protein: CASRPRDRGNTGELFF.

This clonotype was seen a few times. The chain joins TRBV4-3 to TRBJ1-1; a weak D match, TRBD1 (6 bases). Germline CDR1 LGHNA, CDR2 YSLEER. This CDR3 spans 18 amino acids. V lost 0 bases and J 2 bases, leaving 19 bases between the germline ends. This chain's CDR3 is CASSQDPIGQFYNTEAFF. CDR3 DNA: TGCGCCAGCAGCCAAGATCCTATCGGACAGTTCTACAACACTGAAGCTTTCTTT.

The rearrangement uses TRBV10-2 and TRBJ1-5, with D perhaps TRBD1 (5 bases). This CDR3 has 16 residues. Germline lookup yields CDR1 WSHSY and CDR2 SAAADI. Trimming shortened V by 6 bases and J by 3 bases, and 18 bases separated the two germline ends. CDR3 region: CASSSAGTALNQPQHF. The CDR3 DNA reads TGCGCCAGCAGCTCGGCAGGGACTGCGCTCAATCAGCCCCAGCATTTT.

This clonotype was seen ten or more times. The chain recombines TRBV29-1 with TRBJ2-7; TRBD2 matches 11 bases. V shed 8 bases and J 3 bases; nucleotides not matched to a gene: 12. Germline V lookup: CDR1 SQVTM, CDR2 ANQGSEA. The CDR3 consists of 15 residues. DNA for the CDR3: TGCAGCTCTCTGACTAGCGGGGAACACCACTACGAGCAGTACTTC. As protein: CSSLTSGEHHYEQYF.

This clonotype occurred many times. This chain joins TRBV15 and TRBJ2-5; D not resolved. The CDR3 consists of 14 residues. Germline assignment: CDR1 LNHNV and CDR2 YYDKDF (reference sequence). V lost 0 bases and J lost 2, with 7 bases in between. Written as DNA, the CDR3 is TGTGCCACCAGCAGAGAGGTCCGTCAAGAGACCCAGTACTTC. This translates into CATSREVRQETQYF. Full variable domain (remainder filled in from reference TRBV15 and TRBJ2-5): DAMVIQNPRYQVTQFGKPVTLSCSQTLNHNVMYWYQQKSSQAPKLLFHYYDKDFNNEADTPDNFQSRRPNTSFCFLDIRSPGLGDTAMYLCATSREVRQETQYFGPGTRLLVL.

This clonotype came up a few times. The chain links TRBV18 to TRBJ2-6; 9 nucleotides match TRBD2. Looked up from germline, CDR1 is KGHSH and CDR2 is LQKENI. V lost 3 bases, J lost 3 bases, and 6 bases stayed unmatched. The CDR3 runs 17 residues. For the CDR3, the DNA is TGTGCCAGCTCACCCGTAGCGGGAGCTTATGGGGCCAACGTCCTGACTTTC. Translating it yields CASSPVAGAYGANVLTF.

This clonotype was detected ten times or more. The chain joins TRBV5-1 to TRBJ2-7; TRBD1 agrees at 10 bases. V shed 2 bases, J shed 1 base, and the junction held 3 bases outside the gene matches. The germline gives CDR1 SGHRS, CDR2 YFSETQ. The CDR3 is 15 amino acids. CDR3 amino acids: CASSFPGQGSYEQYF. CDR3 DNA sequence: TGCGCCAGCAGCTTTCCGGGACAGGGGTCCTACGAGCAGTACTTC.

This rearrangement joins TRBV5-6 to TRBJ1-1; 9 positions agree with TRBD1. V was pared by 0 bases and J by 4 bases, with 4 bases of the junction left unmatched. From germline, CDR1 is SGHDT and CDR2 YYEEEE. The CDR3 spans 15 residues. In DNA, the CDR3 is TGTGCCAGCAGCTTGGTGGACAGGGGATTCACTGAAGCTTTCTTT. This gives the protein CASSLVDRGFTEAFF.